Presented here are 16 T cell receptor beta chains from one specimen sequenced in a study of Ad26.COV2.S vaccination and SARS-CoV-2 variants. Treatment: some 20 received Ad26.COV2.S at low or high dose, single or two shots; about 5 received placebo; per-sample allocation not given. Collection of samples fell on day 63 after the first vaccine or placebo injection. Produced via immunoSEQ multiplex PCR; TCRdb's table is partial and in-frame only. The sample has about 440,000 clones, 90% seen once. The material was peripheral blood, obtained in a trial of Ad26.COV2.S vaccine versus placebo. The receptors originated from a person between 18 and 60 years old who received the Ad26.COV2.S COVID-19 vaccine or a placebo.

The rearrangement links TRBV21-1 to TRBJ1-1; TRBD1 is taken as the D call from the table, unchecked against the DNA. TRBV21-1 is reported as a pseudogene. The CDR3 totals 12 residues. CDR3 sequence reads: CASSALQWEAFF. For the CDR3, the DNA is TGTGCCAGCAGCGCTCTACAGTGGGAAGCTTTCTTT.

The rearrangement links TRBV6-4 to TRBJ2-1; 12 positions agree with TRBD2. CDR1 and CDR2 (germline): MRHNA, SNTAGT. The CDR3 runs 18 residues. After removal of 0 bases from V and 0 bases from J, the junction contained 3 bases not matched to a gene. CDR3 bases: TGTGCCAGCAGTGACTCGTTACTAGCGGGAGGCTCCTACAATGAGCAGTTCTTC. Residues: CASSDSLLAGGSYNEQFF.

This clone appeared a few times. Here the CDR3 reads CASSHGQGSDYEQYF. CDR3 nucleotide sequence: TGTGCCAGCAGCCACGGACAGGGGTCCGACTACGAGCAGTACTTC. This chain links TRBV7-2 with TRBJ2-7, with 9 bases aligning to TRBD1. This CDR3 is built from 15 residues. The ends lost 5 bases at V and 3 bases at J; junction bases unmatched: 8. Germline-derived CDR1 and CDR2 are SGHTA and FQGNSA.

The chain joins TRBV11-2 to TRBJ2-1, with TRBD2 as a possible D gene (6 bases). The CDR3 totals 13 residues. Germline V gives CDR1 SGHAT, CDR2 FQNNGV. The germline V and J ends were trimmed by 5 bases and 10 bases, with 15 bases remaining between them. The CDR3 region has the DNA TGTGCCAGCAGCCCCCGGGACTGGGGGGAGCAGTTCTTC. Amino acid sequence: CASSPRDWGEQFF.

This clone appeared a single time. The chain recombines TRBV18 with TRBJ2-3; possibly TRBD2 for D (5 bases). The length of the CDR3 is 14 residues. Germline lookup yields CDR1 KGHSH and CDR2 LQKENI. Trimming left V 5 bases short and J 1 base short, with 10 bases between. CDR3: CASSAMEGTDTQYF. The DNA for the CDR3 is TGTGCCAGCTCAGCGATGGAGGGCACAGATACGCAGTATTTT.

This chain joins TRBV28 and TRBJ1-5; D uncertain. The CDR3 covers 14 residues. Per germline, CDR1 MDHEN and CDR2 SYDVKM. The V end was cut by 3 bases, the J end by 4 bases, with 10 bases between. CDR3 sequence reads: CASSFAGTNQPQHF. In DNA form, the CDR3 reads TGTGCCAGCAGTTTCGCGGGAACAAATCAGCCCCAGCATTTT.

In this sample, this clone turned up once. V and J are TRBV9 and TRBJ2-3, with 7 positions matching TRBD2. The CDR3 contains 17 residues. Germline V gene sequence: CDR1 SGDLS, CDR2 YYNGEE. The junction had 16 bases not matched to a gene; V was cut back by 6 bases and J by 3 bases. The CDR3 DNA reads TGTGCCAGCAATCCCCCCACAGCGGGGAGTAGGACAGATACGCAGTATTTT. Its protein is CASNPPTAGSRTDTQYF.

This rearrangement joins TRBV7-9 to TRBJ2-3, with D unresolved. V was trimmed by 4 bases and J by 5 bases, leaving 4 bases between them. The CDR3 contains 11 residues. Germline-derived CDR1 and CDR2 are SEHNR and FQNEAQ (reference sequence). The CDR3 sequence is CASSSEDTQYF. The DNA of the CDR3 is TGTGCCAGCAGCTCTGAAGATACGCAGTATTTT. The whole variable domain, filled in from reference TRBV7-9 and TRBJ2-3, reads DTGVSQNPRHKITKRGQNVTFRCDPISEHNRLYWYRQTLGQGPEFLTYFQNEAQLEKSRLLSDRFSAERPKGSFSTLEIQRTEQGDSAMYLCASSSEDTQYFGPGTRLTVL.

This chain connects TRBV9 to TRBJ1-3, with TRBD1 as a possible D gene (6 bases). CDR1 is SGDLS, CDR2 YYNGEE, per germline. The V gene lost 6 bases and the J gene lost 0 bases, with 22 bases spanning the gap. The CDR3 spans 18 residues. The CDR3 spells CASTLGPGTTFSGNTIYF. The DNA for the CDR3 is TGTGCCAGCACCCTCGGGCCGGGGACAACCTTCTCTGGAAACACCATATATTTT.

The genes are TRBV2 and TRBJ1-6; perhaps TRBD1 as D (5 bases). This CDR3 comprises 13 residues. Per the germline V gene, CDR1 is SNHLY and CDR2 is FYNNEI. The V and J ends lost 7 bases and 4 bases respectively, with 8 bases between them. Here the CDR3 reads CASIRGYNSPLHF. The CDR3 coding sequence is TGTGCCAGCATTCGGGGGTATAATTCACCCCTCCACTTT.

This chain connects TRBV11-3 to TRBJ2-5, with D hard to call. The CDR3 has 17 amino acids. Germline CDR1 reads SGHNT; CDR2 reads YENEEA. V lost 2 bases and J 2 bases, leaving 18 bases between the germline ends. CDR3 loop: CASSLNRKIIGQETQYF. CDR3 DNA sequence: TGTGCCAGCAGCTTAAATCGGAAAATTATCGGGCAAGAGACCCAGTACTTC.

The CDR3 nucleotides are TGTGCCAGCACGGAAGGGGGTCCAACTAATGAAAAACTGTTTTTT. It is translated as CASTEGGPTNEKLFF. The gene calls are TRBV28 and TRBJ1-4, with D perhaps matching TRBD1 (6 bases). The V gene's germline CDR1 is MDHEN and CDR2 SYDVKM. The CDR3 sequence is 15 residues long. Trimming stripped 7 bases from V and 0 bases from J, with 12 bases between.

J is TRBJ2-1 and V is TRBV11-2; TRBD1 or TRBD2 may be the D gene (5 bases each). The V and J ends lost 5 bases and 7 bases respectively, with 12 bases between them. The CDR3 extends over 13 amino acids. Germline assignment: CDR1 SGHAT and CDR2 FQNNGV. This CDR3 reads CASSPGPMNEQFF. The CDR3 nucleotides read TGTGCCAGCAGCCCGGGACCCATGAATGAGCAGTTCTTC. Combining the CDR3 with reference TRBV11-2 and TRBJ2-1 gives the whole variable domain EAGVAQSPRYKIIEKRQSVAFWCNPISGHATLYWYQQILGQGPKLLIQFQNNGVVDDSQLPKDRFSAERLKGVDSTLKIQPAKLEDSAVYLCASSPGPMNEQFFGPGTRLTVL.

The gene calls are TRBV7-9 and TRBJ1-1; D possibly corresponds to TRBD1 (5 bases). CDR1 is SEHNR, CDR2 FQNEAQ, per germline (reference sequence). This CDR3 is built from 14 residues. Trimming left V 7 bases short and J 0 bases short, with 12 bases between. The CDR3 DNA reads TGTGCCAGCACCCTTGGGACGGTGAACACTGAAGCTTTCTTT. This gives the protein CASTLGTVNTEAFF.

This chain uses TRBV18 with TRBJ2-1; 10 bases fit TRBD1. The ends lost 1 base at V and 7 bases at J; junction bases unmatched: 10. Germline values: CDR1 KGHSH, CDR2 LQKENI. The CDR3 has 17 amino acids. The CDR3 bases are TGTGCCAGCTCACCACTGCCCGGGACAGGGGTAGATAATGAGCAGTTCTTC. Its translation is CASSPLPGTGVDNEQFF.

This sequence joins TRBV28 and TRBJ1-5; weak D call: TRBD1 (5 bases). Germline CDR1 and CDR2: MDHEN and SYDVKM. The V end was cut by 6 bases, the J end by 0 bases, with 12 bases between. The CDR3 loop spans 15 amino acids. CDR3 nucleotides: TGTGCCAGCAGACTGCCAGGGAGTAGCAATCAGCCCCAGCATTTT. Its protein product is CASRLPGSSNQPQHF. The complete variable domain, with remaining parts taken from reference TRBV28 and TRBJ1-5, reads DVKVTQSSRYLVKRTGEKVFLECVQDMDHENMFWYRQDPGLGLRLIYFSYDVKMKEKGDIPEGYSVSREKKERFSLILESASTNQTSMYLCASRLPGSSNQPQHFGDGTRLSIL.